The 23 T cell receptor beta chains listed next were all sequenced from one sample in a study of CD8 T cells in ankylosing spondylitis. MiXCR, run by TCRdb on the 5' RACE reads, gives a single entry per CDR3 protein. This sample has some 46,000 distinct CDR3 sequences, with approximately 9.9% found just once. Sequencing was carried out using blood, either unsorted or a sorted T cell fraction (not recorded which). The origin of the receptors is a male donor with ankylosing spondylitis or in good health (not recorded which).

This clonotype occurred many times. The gene calls are TRBV20-1 and TRBJ1-6, with D hard to call. The CDR3 is 15 amino acids. Germline V gene data show CDR1 as DFQATT and CDR2 as SNEGSKA (reference sequence). Trimming removed 1 base from V and 0 bases from J, with 7 bases in between. The CDR3 loop is CSARVESSYNSPLHF. The CDR3 DNA reads as TGCAGTGCTAGAGTGGAGAGCTCCTATAATTCACCCCTCCACTTT.

This clonotype has ten or more counts. V is TRBV5-1 and J is TRBJ1-5, with 8 bases matching TRBD1. Germline CDR1 and CDR2: SGHRS and YFSETQ. J gave up 4 bases and V 5 bases, and 8 bases lay outside the gene matches. The CDR3 is 15 residues long. The CDR3 spells CASSPAGTGNQPQHF. The CDR3 DNA sequence: TGCGCCAGCAGTCCTGCCGGGACAGGTAATCAGCCCCAGCATTTT.

This clonotype was counted ten times or more. This sequence joins TRBV29-1 and TRBJ2-7; D uncertain. This CDR3 region has 12 residues. Germline V CDR1 and CDR2: SQVTM, ANQGSEA. V lost 5 bases and J lost 2, with 10 bases in between. CDR3 amino acids: CSVSWEAYEQYF. The CDR3 nucleotides read TGCAGCGTTTCCTGGGAAGCCTACGAGCAGTACTTC.

This clonotype was seen at least ten times. The chain has TRBV29-1 and TRBJ2-3, with D perhaps TRBD2 (7 bases). V lost 3 bases and J 6 bases, leaving 25 bases between the germline ends. CDR1 and CDR2 from the germline V gene are SQVTM and ANQGSEA. The CDR3 contains 17 residues. The CDR3 DNA sequence: TGCAGCGTTGACGGGGGGACCCGGGGGGCCAGTTTTGATACGCAGTATTTT. Translation gives CSVDGGTRGASFDTQYF.

The CDR3 bases are TGTGCCAGCAGCACCTCAGGGACTGCGCGTACGCAGTATTTT. It yields the protein CASSTSGTARTQYF. The chain carries TRBV7-2 and TRBJ2-3; D may be TRBD2 (6 bases). V shed 5 bases and J shed 8 bases, with 17 bases lying between them. The length of the CDR3 is 14 residues. Germline CDR1 and CDR2: SGHTA and FQGNSA.

In its sample, this clonotype was seen many times. This chain links TRBV10-2 with TRBJ2-7; 10 bases agree with TRBD1. Germline CDR1 WSHSY, CDR2 SAAADI. Trimming took 2 bases from V and 7 from J; bases not matched to a gene: 5. The CDR3 totals 14 residues. CDR3 DNA: TGCGCCAGCAGTGAGACTGGGACAGGGGTAGAGCAGTACTTC. The encoded protein is CASSETGTGVEQYF.

To note about this clonotype: This may arise from a read error, as a much more abundant clone is one base away. V gene TRBV5-1 combines with J gene TRBJ2-6, with D perhaps matching TRBD1 (5 bases). The germline V gene has CDR1 SGHRS and CDR2 YFSETQ. The CDR3 loop spans 17 amino acids. CDR3 nucleotides: TGCGCCAGCAGCTTGGGACAGTATGCCGGTGGGGCCAACGTCCCGACTTTC. It encodes CASSLGQYAGGANVPTF. The complete variable domain, with remaining parts taken from reference TRBV5-1 and TRBJ2-6, reads KAGVTQTPRYLIKTRGQQVTLSCSPISGHRSVSWYQQTPGQGLQFLFEYFSETQRNKGNFPGRFSGRQFSNSRSEMNVSTLELGDSALYLCASSLGQYAGGANVPTFGAGSRLTVL.

This clonotype was seen at least ten times. The gene calls are TRBV7-2 and TRBJ2-3; D is possibly TRBD1 (6 bases). This CDR3 region has 16 residues. Germline V CDR1 and CDR2: SGHTA, FQGNSA. V lost 5 bases and J lost 1, with 16 bases in between. Written as DNA, the CDR3 is TGTGCCAGCAGCCCCACAACAGGGAGAGGCACAGATACGCAGTATTTT. Its translation: CASSPTTGRGTDTQYF.

This clonotype has more than one count but fewer than ten. J is TRBJ2-1 and V is TRBV7-2; 10 bases align to TRBD2. The CDR3 covers 17 residues. V was pared by 6 bases and J by 0 bases, with 8 bases of the junction left unmatched. CDR1 is SGHTA, CDR2 FQGNSA, per germline. The CDR3 region has the DNA TGTGCCAGCAGTACGATGGCTAGCGGGAGCTCCTACAATGAGCAGTTCTTC. This translates into CASSTMASGSSYNEQFF. Full variable domain (remainder filled in from reference TRBV7-2 and TRBJ2-1): GAGVSQSPSNKVTEKGKDVELRCDPISGHTALYWYRQSLGQGLEFLIYFQGNSAPDKSGLPSDRFSAERTGGSVSTLTIQRTQQEDSAVYLCASSTMASGSSYNEQFFGPGTRLTVL.

The genes are TRBV12-3 or TRBV12-4 and TRBJ1-6, with no clear D. The CDR3 sequence is 19 residues long. The CDR3 sequence is CTFSLLARGLSNYNSPLHF. CDR3 nucleotide sequence: TGTACCTTCAGTTTACTCGCACGTGGTCTATCAAATTATAATTCACCCCTCCACTTT.

This clonotype has ten or more counts. This chain joins TRBV15 and TRBJ2-5, with a weak D call TRBD1 (5 bases). The CDR3 totals 11 residues. Germline V gene sequence: CDR1 LNHNV, CDR2 YYDKDF (reference sequence). V shed 11 bases and J shed 2 bases, with 9 bases lying between them. The CDR3 is CAVQVQETQYF. CDR3 in DNA: TGTGCCGTACAGGTTCAAGAGACCCAGTACTTC.

A few counts support this clonotype. The V call is TRBV5-1, the J call TRBJ2-1; 7 bases line up with TRBD1. CDR3 length: 15 amino acids. CDR1 and CDR2 from the germline V gene are SGHRS and YFSETQ. The V and J ends lost 5 bases and 5 bases, in that order; junction bases with no gene match: 10. The CDR3 DNA sequence: TGCGCCAGCAGGTTCACAGGGGCGGTGAACAATGAGCAGTTCTTC. The encoded protein is CASRFTGAVNNEQFF.

The chain links TRBV28 to TRBJ2-1, with 7 nucleotides matching TRBD1. The CDR3 totals 16 residues. The V gene end was trimmed by 3 bases and the J gene end by 5 bases; junction bases not matched to a gene: 10. Germline V gene data show CDR1 as MDHEN and CDR2 as SYDVKM. The CDR3 reads CASSFPVQGDNNEQFF. Written as DNA, the CDR3 is TGTGCCAGCAGTTTCCCTGTCCAGGGGGACAACAATGAGCAGTTCTTC.

Details on this clonotype: This may come from a read error, since a much larger clone is one base off. This chain joins TRBV12-3 or TRBV12-4 and TRBJ2-5; TRBD2 might be the D (6 bases). The CDR3 consists of 14 residues. CDR3 region: CASTQEGLQDTQYF. CDR3 nucleotides: TGTGCCAGCACCCAAGAGGGACTTCAAGACACCCAGTACTTC.

This clonotype was recorded at least ten times. V and J are TRBV12-3 or TRBV12-4 and TRBJ1-5, with TRBD1 as a possible D gene (5 bases). Trimming cost V 4 bases and J 3 bases, with 13 bases left between them. This CDR3 comprises 15 residues. As DNA, the CDR3 is TGTGCCAGCAGTTGGGACCCGCCCCACAATCAGCCCCAGCATTTT. Translated: CASSWDPPHNQPQHF.

This clonotype was seen many times. The chain has TRBV20-1 and TRBJ1-1; D is unclear. Trimming removed 5 bases at V and 4 bases at J, with 11 bases between. CDR3 length equals 12 residues. Germline assignment: CDR1 DFQATT and CDR2 SNEGSKA (reference sequence). The CDR3 nucleotides read TGCAGTGCTGCATGGTTAGGCACTGAAGCTTTCTTT. Encoded protein: CSAAWLGTEAFF.

This clonotype occurred many times. The chain has TRBV12-3 or TRBV12-4 and TRBJ1-1; possibly TRBD1 for D (6 bases). The CDR3 is made up of 14 amino acids. The V end lost 5 bases, the J end lost 0 bases, and 10 bases lay between the germline ends. CDR3 residues: CASSLTGLNTEAFF. The CDR3 coding sequence is TGTGCCAGCAGTCTCACAGGGTTGAACACTGAAGCTTTCTTT.

At least ten counts were recorded for this clonotype. The V and J genes are TRBV6-5 and TRBJ1-5; no firm D call. Looked up from germline, CDR1 is MNHEY and CDR2 is SVGAGI. Deletions cut 4 bases from V and 2 bases from J, with 9 bases between. The CDR3 covers 14 residues. The CDR3 nucleotides are TGTGCCAGCAGTTCCTTCGACGGCAATCAGCCCCAGCATTTT. This encodes CASSSFDGNQPQHF.

In its sample, this clonotype was seen a few times. This sequence joins TRBV12-3 or TRBV12-4 and TRBJ2-3; 8 nucleotides align to TRBD2. This CDR3 region has 14 residues. V lost 8 bases to trimming and J lost 3 bases; unmatched junction nucleotides: 7. Written as DNA, the CDR3 is TGTGCCAGCGCCTCCGGGGGGGGAACAGATACGCAGTATTTT. Encoded protein: CASASGGGTDTQYF.

The chain recombines TRBV6-1 with TRBJ2-1; the D gene is possibly TRBD2 (5 bases). The CDR3 spans 15 residues. The V gene's germline CDR1 is MNHNS and CDR2 SASEGT. V dropped 8 bases and J dropped 7 bases, with 21 bases sitting between them. The CDR3 sequence: CASLPEGDLGNEQFF. CDR3 bases: TGTGCCAGCCTCCCCGAGGGCGATCTTGGGAATGAGCAGTTCTTC.

This clonotype was picked up many times. The rearrangement links TRBV5-5 to TRBJ1-1; D is uncertain. CDR1 and CDR2 (germline): SGHKS, YYEKEE (reference sequence). The CDR3 has 15 residues. Trimming removed 1 base from V and 3 bases from J, with 13 bases in between. CDR3 in amino acids: CASSLYGSWDTEAFF. For the CDR3, the DNA is TGTGCCAGCAGCTTGTACGGGTCCTGGGACACTGAAGCTTTCTTT.

The V and J genes are TRBV5-6 and TRBJ1-5, with D tentatively TRBD1 (5 bases). This CDR3 is built from 15 residues. Germline V CDR1 and CDR2: SGHDT, YYEEEE. Trimming removed 2 bases from V and 6 bases from J, with 15 bases in between. The CDR3 loop is CASSLIRLRGQPQHF. CDR3 bases: TGTGCCAGCAGCTTAATTAGGCTGAGGGGTCAGCCCCAGCATTTT.

This clonotype was counted ten times or more. V gene TRBV5-1 combines with J gene TRBJ2-3; D is possibly TRBD1 (6 bases). Deletions cut 2 bases from V and 2 bases from J, with 12 bases between. The CDR3 extends over 15 amino acids. Per the germline V gene, CDR1 is SGHRS and CDR2 is YFSETQ. This chain's CDR3 is CASSLNGQLTDTQYF. The CDR3 DNA reads TGCGCCAGCAGCTTAAACGGACAGCTCACAGATACGCAGTATTTT. Full variable domain (outside the CDR3, taken from reference TRBV5-1 and TRBJ2-3): KAGVTQTPRYLIKTRGQQVTLSCSPISGHRSVSWYQQTPGQGLQFLFEYFSETQRNKGNFPGRFSGRQFSNSRSEMNVSTLELGDSALYLCASSLNGQLTDTQYFGPGTRLTVL.